A single count supports the clone carrying this T cell receptor (beta chain). Antigen unknown. PCR employed 60 Vbeta and 13 Jbeta primers. TCRdb's table, derived via immunoSEQ multiplex PCR, lists solely in-frame clones and lacks some. The table lists 160,000 or so clones, 81% of them singletons, with approximately 4.4% in the top ten. This sample was taken from a study of cytomegalovirus exposure and HLA in healthy donors. Findings of the study overall: CMV antigen specificity of three CMV-associated chains was confirmed in vitro. Prior analysis indicated that the majority of TCR beta V segments exhibited productivity approximately 87% or approximately 30% of the time.

CDR1 and CDR2 (germline): SGHTA, FQGNSA. V was clipped by 10 bases and J by 3 bases, with 10 bases between them. This CDR3 contains 12 residues. This sequence joins TRBV7-2 and TRBJ1-3; D is undetermined. Sequencing used PBMCs. This sequence originates from a woman under 30 in good health and CMV-seropositive. CDR3 protein: CAIDTNGNTIYF. The CDR3 DNA reads as TGTGCCATCGACACAAATGGAAACACCATATATTTT. Looking up the rest from reference TRBV7-2 and TRBJ1-3 gives the full variable domain: GAGVSQSPSNKVTEKGKDVELRCDPISGHTALYWYRQSLGQGLEFLIYFQGNSAPDKSGLPSDRFSAERTGGSVSTLTIQRTQQEDSAVYLCAIDTNGNTIYFGEGSWLTVV.